The 9 T cell receptor beta chains given below trace back to one sample, sequenced in a study of CD8+ T cells in alopecia areata. Treatment here: oral pan-JAK inhibitor, 5-10 mg twice daily. RNA was isolated and reverse transcribed to cDNA, the sequencing template. The assay was immunoSEQ multiplex PCR, and TCRdb's table has in-frame clones only and misses some. Of more than 110,000 clones listed, 82% are singletons. Specimen: CD8+ T cells sorted from blood, collected at week 4, from a patient treated with tofacitinib. The receptors originated from a human donor with alopecia areata.

This chain uses TRBV19 with TRBJ2-1, with TRBD2 matching over 11 bases. Trimming took 6 bases from V and 8 from J; bases not matched to a gene: 9. CDR3 length: 15 residues. Germline assignment: CDR1 LNHDA and CDR2 SQIVND (reference sequence). The chain's CDR3 is CASSGGLAVGDEQFF. CDR3 DNA: TGTGCCAGTAGCGGGGGACTAGCGGTTGGGGATGAGCAGTTCTTC.

The CDR3 loop reads CASSLREVGITDTQYF. CDR3 in DNA: TGTGCCAGCAGCCTCCGCGAAGTTGGTATAACAGATACGCAGTATTTT. This rearrangement joins TRBV5-5 to TRBJ2-3; D not resolved. V was trimmed by 4 bases and J by 3 bases, leaving 18 bases between them. This CDR3 spans 16 amino acids. The germline V gene encodes CDR1 SGHKS and CDR2 YYEKEE (reference sequence).

The chain recombines TRBV11-2 with TRBJ2-1; no definite D call. V was pared by 3 bases and J by 9 bases, with 12 bases between. This CDR3 spans 13 amino acids. Per the germline V gene, CDR1 is SGHAT and CDR2 is FQNNGV. The CDR3 loop reads CASSLIGASEQFF. As DNA, the CDR3 is TGTGCCAGCAGCTTGATTGGTGCCAGTGAGCAGTTCTTC.

As for this clone: This same CDR3 is encoded by further DNA sequences in the sample. The chain has TRBV7-9 and TRBJ2-3; 9 nucleotides align to TRBD2. In germline, CDR1 is SEHNR, CDR2 FQNEAQ (reference sequence). The CDR3 has 15 residues. The ends lost 4 bases at V and 1 base at J; junction bases unmatched: 3. Written as DNA, the CDR3 is TGTGCCAGCAGCTCGGTAGCGGGGGGCACAGATACGCAGTATTTT. Encoded protein: CASSSVAGGTDTQYF.

The rearrangement links TRBV10-3 to TRBJ2-7; no reliable D call. The V gene lost 3 bases and the J gene lost 3 bases, with 15 bases spanning the gap. The CDR3 runs to 15 residues. The V gene's germline CDR1 is ENHRY and CDR2 SYGVKD. DNA of the CDR3: TGTGCCATCAGTGACCTCAACAGTCCGGGCTACGAGCAGTACTTC. This encodes CAISDLNSPGYEQYF.

The chain has TRBV11-2 and TRBJ2-2; 12 nucleotides agree with TRBD2. The CDR3 is 18 amino acids. The germline V gene encodes CDR1 SGHAT and CDR2 FQNNGV. J was trimmed by 4 bases and V by 5 bases; bases with no gene match: 11. The CDR3 DNA is TGTGCCAGCAGCCCGCGGGCTAGCGGGGGGGCGGTCACCGGGGAGCTGTTTTTT. As protein: CASSPRASGGAVTGELFF.

The chain uses TRBV7-9 and TRBJ2-1, with 10 bases that match TRBD1. V lost 8 bases, J lost 1 base, and 2 bases stayed unmatched. Germline lookup yields CDR1 SEHNR and CDR2 FQNEAQ (reference sequence). The length of the CDR3 is 14 residues. The CDR3: CASEGQGSYNEQFF. The DNA for the CDR3 is TGTGCCAGCGAGGGACAGGGGTCCTACAATGAGCAGTTCTTC.

This clone came up once. The rearrangement uses TRBV4-1 and TRBJ2-3, with 12 nucleotides matching TRBD2. The CDR3 is 18 amino acids. The ends lost 4 bases at V and 4 bases at J; junction bases unmatched: 12. CDR1 and CDR2 from the germline V gene are MGHRA and YSYEKL. In nucleotides, the CDR3 is TGCGCCAGCAGCCCGTTGGCTAGCGGGGGGGAGATTTCAGATACGCAGTATTTT. Protein product: CASSPLASGGEISDTQYF.

The V call is TRBV5-1, the J call TRBJ2-7, with 7 bases aligning to TRBD1. V was pared by 2 bases and J by 1 base, with 6 bases of the junction left unmatched. The CDR3 contains 15 residues. Germline values: CDR1 SGHRS, CDR2 YFSETQ. CDR3 nucleotide sequence: TGCGCCAGCAGCTTTAACCGGGACAGTTCCTACGAGCAGTACTTC. This sequence encodes CASSFNRDSSYEQYF.